A single T cell receptor beta chain is shown here with its context. The CDR3 sequence is 13 residues long. V gave up 4 bases and J gave up 4 bases, with 10 bases separating them. This sample stems from a study of CD8+CD57+ T cells in acquired aplastic anemia. CDR3 and TCR beta VDJ profiling relied on genomic DNA as the template. TCRdb redid the calling of the reads with MiXCR, one entry per CDR3 protein. Of about 180,000 distinct CDR3 sequences in the sample, around half were seen once. Patients sequenced had flow cytometry evidence of CD8+CD57+ cell expansion. Material for sequencing was sorted CD4+, CD8+, or CD8+CD57+ T cells (not recorded which) from PBMCs. The TCR was taken from a human donor with aplastic anemia. The rearrangement links TRBV12-3 or TRBV12-4 to TRBJ1-1; D possibly corresponds to TRBD1 (5 bases). Written as DNA, the CDR3 is TGTGCCAGCAGTTCAGGGTCATCCACTGAAGCTTTCTTT. Residues: CASSSGSSTEAFF.